This record covers a single T cell receptor beta chain. Its antigen has not been determined. Nothing much larger sits one base from this clone, and base qualities are not available. The cohort consisted of 666 healthy bone marrow donors. At the time of sampling, all cohort members were nominally healthy, though unrecorded immune exposures were likely present. The donor was CMV seropositive and belonged to the group of 250 to 300 seropositive cohort members. Each donor provided a peripheral blood sample, and peripheral blood mononuclear cells were used for TCR beta sequencing. Genomic DNA was extracted from the blood cell samples with the Qiagen DNeasy Blood Extraction Kit. This record comes from a study of cytomegalovirus exposure and HLA in healthy donors (dated by TCRdb to the late 2010s). For the study in its entirety: In an earlier analysis of approximately 500 of the donors, less than 350 Gb of sequence data and 100 million or so unique TCR beta sequences from about 190 million T cells were reported. The study profiled the T cell repertoires of around 700 subjects by immunosequencing and related them to cytomegalovirus serostatus. The genetic ancestry cluster associated with self-reported Caucasian donors included 80% to 90% of the roughly 360 genotyped donors. Donor age, sex, ethnicity and CMV serostatus were collected together with the repertoire data. All discovery cohort repertoires had been generated using a single sequencing platform. High-throughput TCR immunosequencing, statistical association of individual TCRs with disease status, and machine learning were combined to predict cytomegalovirus infection status. A few DR-DQ haplotypes were treated as single units for association and clustering because of strong linkage in the cohort. An earlier analysis of 587 of the donors used high-throughput TCR beta sequencing to judge whether each TCR beta V gene segment behaved as functional or pseudogenic. The study was designed to test whether signatures of past pathogen exposure could be identified by cataloging public T cell receptors. HLA typing covered class I and class II loci at four-digit resolution. Rather than drawing on any new phenotypic data, the later analysis identified candidate immune exposures from TCR beta sequences and the way those sequences occurred across donors. On average, roughly 200,000 unique TCR beta nucleotide sequences were sequenced per donor among 350 to 400 genotyped donors of the cohort, with around 19% of those sequences being non-productive. In a later analysis, previously published TCR beta repertoires from roughly 710 donors were re-analyzed and high-resolution HLA genotyping was added so that TCR occurrence patterns could be studied. About 300 gigabases of sequencing data and tens of millions of unique TCR sequences were included in an early release covering around 600 HLA-typed donors. A later genetic analysis used genome-wide SNP genotypes for about 60% of the roughly 700 donors, treating that subset as a discovery cohort. A separate validation cohort of 100 to 150 different subjects was used in addition to the roughly 720-subject first cohort. Typing coverage differed by locus: A, B, C, DRB1 and DQB1 were typed in about 629-640 donors, DQA1 in 500 to 550, DPA1 in approximately 600, and DPB1 in 472.

Counted from cysteine to phenylalanine, this CDR3 has 16 amino acids. CDR3 DNA only is kept here, 48 bases in frame from base 1. CDR1 and CDR2 were assigned from the germline V gene as LGHNA and YSLEER. Between the V and J ends, shortened by 0 bases and 4 bases respectively, the junction contains 15 bases. Points the paper makes about the study in general: In this cohort, only TCR beta chains were sequenced, and detectable features were limited by the absence of alpha or paired-chain data. Because HLA typing was unavailable for some donors at each locus, only the typed subset was used in association tests. For the cohort, immune exposure information was limited to CMV serostatus. The 87-base-pair reads could not distinguish some IMGT-functional V segments, including TRBV6-2 and TRBV6-3, so those segments were excluded. Specific HLA alleles were associated with around 18,000 TCR beta sequences at a false discovery rate of 0.05 in a later analysis. In a later analysis, HLA-associated TCR beta chains showed more clonal expansion and lower generation probabilities than non-associated chains that were equally common. In a later analysis, most CMV-associated TCR beta chains were found to appear HLA-restricted, with HLA associations seemingly driven largely by CMV exposure. About 17 rarely observed V segments, including chromosome 9 orphons, were excluded from the earlier analysis of some 590 of the donors because counts were too low. Cytomegalovirus status was reported to be diagnosed by the classifier with high specificity and sensitivity in both the original and validation cohorts. In a later analysis, several top co-occurrence clusters were reported to appear linked to parvovirus B19, influenza, CMV and Epstein-Barr virus. An association between a missense DCLRE1C variant and V-gene and J-gene trimming of TCR beta chains was found in a later genetic analysis and replicated in an independent cohort. The sequencing pipeline was judged likely to have produced a cluster of highly shared sequence variants as a technical artifact. Most TCR sequences were observed very rarely across donors, whereas some public TCRs were present in many individuals. Strong co-occurrence of HLA alleles, especially DR and DQ, made assigning TCR associations to individual alleles difficult. The presence/absence analyses assumed that sequencing depth was roughly uniform across donors, and that assumption may not be true. According to the authors, the approach could potentially be generalized to other disease states and immunological phenotypes. A total of 150 to 200 TCR beta chains were listed by the study as associated with cytomegalovirus. In a later analysis, the rate of TCR association differed among HLA loci, with DRB1 alleles having the most associated TCRs and HLA-C alleles having the fewest. An earlier analysis of around 600 of the donors showed that most TCR beta V segments appeared in productive rearrangements either about 87% or about 30% of the time, which broadly matched IMGT annotations. Correlated functional status among segregating V segments might reflect linkage disequilibrium, but an unknown experimental factor could not be ruled out. A further reported finding was that TCR beta sequences accurately predicted the HLA-A and HLA-B alleles for most subjects in the first cohort. A few of the identified cytomegalovirus-associated TCR beta chains were confirmed in vitro to be specific for cytomegalovirus antigens. Compared with the 666-donor mean, donors in an Asian-associated ancestry cluster had fewer N-insertions in productive TCRs, according to a later genetic analysis.

Library preparation used the immunoSEQ multiplex PCR assay. For the multiplex PCR, a mixture combining 60 forward primers for TCR Vbeta segments and 13 reverse primers for TCR Jbeta segments was used. Amplification of the CDR3 region of rearranged TCR beta genes was performed with a multiplex PCR assay on genomic DNA. On the Illumina HiSeq System, the amplified TCR beta libraries were sequenced as 87-base-pair reads. As for the authors' bioinformatics: A later analysis tallied roughly 76 million unique TCR beta chains across the approximately 670 repertoires, and around 9.9 million of those chains were shared by two or more donors. Raw reads were error-corrected and collapsed into unique sequences with a nearest-neighbor algorithm that merged closely related sequences to remove PCR and sequencing errors. V, D and J gene segments were assigned by aligning CDR3 sequences to IMGT reference sequences. For a sequence to be retained, at least a six-nucleotide match to both a V gene segment and a J gene segment was required. A rearrangement was called productive if the CDR3 had no stop codons and remained in frame with V and J, and every other rearrangement was called non-productive. CDR3 was defined by IMGT convention, running from the second conserved V-encoded cysteine to the conserved J-encoded phenylalanine. The earlier analysis of about 610 of the donors excluded any sequence lacking an unambiguous match to a single V gene segment. In an earlier analysis of about 590 of the donors, a V segment was called functional when productive rearrangements were above 56.7%, and segregating when the standard deviation between donors exceeded 5%. A statistical classification framework was developed to diagnose cytomegalovirus status using the catalog of TCR beta chain sequences. In a later analysis, TCR nucleotide sequences were compared against IMGT/GENE-DB human TR gene sequences so that V and J genes could be assigned. A later analysis assigned CDR3 sequences and most-parsimonious VDJ recombination scenarios with the TCRdist pipeline. In a later analysis, every TCR beta chain was defined by the combination of its CDR3 amino acid sequence and its V-gene family, and reads without a unique V-gene family were dropped. In a later analysis, fewer than 600 highly shared, low-generation-probability nucleotide sequences were removed to address suspected cross-contamination and a sequencing artifact. A later analysis calculated a clonal expansion index for each public chain from normalized within-repertoire ranks of inferred template counts. Generation probabilities in a later analysis came from a VDJ recombination model fitted to out-of-frame rearrangements, and those results were checked against IGoR. Hypergeometric tests were used in a later analysis to score TCR-TCR, TCR-HLA and TCR-CMV co-occurrence, with a repertoire-size bias correction applied to the TCR pairs. In a later analysis, false discovery rates were estimated by permuting HLA or CMV assignments 20 times. In a later analysis, co-occurring TCRs were grouped with DBSCAN, and TCRdist sequence similarity was added when clustering was performed within HLA-allele-positive subsets. For co-occurrence clustering, repertoires with fewer than 30,000 or more than 120,000 public chains were excluded, along with roughly 5 repertoires with anomalous nucleotide sharing. In TCRdb, the immuneACCESS table is reduced to in-frame sequences with V and J assigned. These tables do not hold every clone; where another copy was compared, an unresolved V gene accounts for under half, and the others remain unexplained. Clone size and the V and J calls come from that table; the DNA yielded D and trimming. This sample is represented by about 120,000 clones; roughly four fifths of them were singletons. The ten largest clones take up 11% of the sample.

This clonotype originated in a male donor in good health and CMV-seropositive. The V gene is TRBV4-3 and the J gene is TRBJ1-2, with TRBD1 perhaps the D gene, on 6 matching bases. The sample consisted of PBMCs. The DNA sequence reads TGCGCCAGCAGCCAAGATCCCAGGGGCGGTAGCTATGGCTACACCTTC. Its coded protein is CASSQDPRGGSYGYTF.